The rows below give T cell receptor beta chains drawn from one sample of a study of CD8 T cells in Susac syndrome. TCRdb re-derived calls from the immunoSEQ multiplex PCR reads in MiXCR, one entry per CDR3 protein. Seen here are 85,000 to 130,000 distinct CDR3 sequences, around 94% observed once, and the top ten hold 0.4% to 0.5%. Sequencing used CD8+ T cells from PBMCs. These receptors originate from a human donor with Susac syndrome. Both conserved end residues are part of each CDR3. Each record gives: D gene, V gene, J gene, CDR3 DNA, CDR3 protein. A D gene is named only where the DNA matches it firmly.

d_call: TRBD1; v_call: TRBV27; j_call: TRBJ1-1; cdr3_nt: TGTGCCAGCAGTTCCAACCCAGGACAGGCTGAAGCTTTCTTT; cdr3_aa: CASSSNPGQAEAFF
d_call: TRBD1; v_call: TRBV14; j_call: TRBJ2-7; cdr3_nt: TGTGCCAGCAGCGACCGGACAGGCCGATTTCCCTACGAGCAGTACTTC; cdr3_aa: CASSDRTGRFPYEQYF
d_call: -; v_call: TRBV27; j_call: TRBJ1-2; cdr3_nt: TGTGCCAGCAGTTTATCTGGGCCTGTCTATGGCTACACCTTC; cdr3_aa: CASSLSGPVYGYTF
d_call: -; v_call: TRBV13; j_call: TRBJ2-4; cdr3_nt: TGTGCCAGCAGCAGCGAACTAATAGCCAAAAACATTCAGTACTTC; cdr3_aa: CASSSELIAKNIQYF
d_call: -; v_call: TRBV9; j_call: TRBJ1-1; cdr3_nt: TGTGCCAGCAGCGTAAGTTACCGGGTCGACTTGAACACTGAAGCTTTCTTT; cdr3_aa: CASSVSYRVDLNTEAFF
d_call: -; v_call: TRBV7-9; j_call: TRBJ1-4; cdr3_nt: TGTGCCAGCAGCTTAGTTGGAGAGATTAATGAAAAACTGTTTTTT; cdr3_aa: CASSLVGEINEKLFF
d_call: -; v_call: TRBV2; j_call: TRBJ2-3; cdr3_nt: TGTGCCAGCAGCCTCACCCTACAGAGCACAGATACGCAGTATTTT; cdr3_aa: CASSLTLQSTDTQYF
d_call: -; v_call: TRBV5-6; j_call: TRBJ2-3; cdr3_nt: TGTGCCAGCAGCTTGGGGGCAATTGACACAGATACGCAGTATTTT; cdr3_aa: CASSLGAIDTDTQYF
d_call: -; v_call: TRBV20-1; j_call: TRBJ1-2; cdr3_nt: TGCAGTGCACCCTCCCATCGTGTTGGGGCCAGGGATAACGGCTACACCTTC; cdr3_aa: CSAPSHRVGARDNGYTF
d_call: TRBD2; v_call: TRBV24-1; j_call: TRBJ2-1; cdr3_nt: TGTGCCACCAGTGATCGACTAGCCCATGAGCAGTTCTTC; cdr3_aa: CATSDRLAHEQFF
d_call: -; v_call: TRBV7-8; j_call: TRBJ2-3; cdr3_nt: TGTGCCAGCAGCTTAGTAGTGGCAGGCCTATTTAAAGATACGCAGTATTTT; cdr3_aa: CASSLVVAGLFKDTQYF
d_call: -; v_call: TRBV5-4; j_call: TRBJ2-7; cdr3_nt: TGTGCCAGCAGCTTGCGTGGGGGCTACGAGCAGTACTTC; cdr3_aa: CASSLRGGYEQYF
d_call: TRBD2; v_call: TRBV29-1; j_call: TRBJ2-3; cdr3_nt: TGCAGCCTCACGGACGGGGGGGACAGCACAGATACGCAGTATTTT; cdr3_aa: CSLTDGGDSTDTQYF
d_call: -; v_call: TRBV7-9; j_call: TRBJ1-3; cdr3_nt: TGTGCCAGCAGCTTAACCCCCGCTGGCAGCTCTGGAAACACCATATATTTT; cdr3_aa: CASSLTPAGSSGNTIYF
d_call: -; v_call: TRBV20-1; j_call: TRBJ1-2; cdr3_nt: TGCAGTGCTAGGCAAACCGGGATCTACACCTTC; cdr3_aa: CSARQTGIYTF
d_call: TRBD2; v_call: TRBV6-4; j_call: TRBJ2-7; cdr3_nt: TGTGCCAGCCCGACTAGCGGCTACGAGCAGTACTTC; cdr3_aa: CASPTSGYEQYF
d_call: -; v_call: TRBV11-2; j_call: TRBJ2-5; cdr3_nt: TGTGCCAGCAGCTTGTGGGGGGGGCTCCAAGAGACCCAGTACTTC; cdr3_aa: CASSLWGGLQETQYF
d_call: TRBD1; v_call: TRBV20-1; j_call: TRBJ1-1; cdr3_nt: TGCAGTGCTATTCTCGGACAGGGAAGTAGGGCTGAAGCTTTCTTT; cdr3_aa: CSAILGQGSRAEAFF
d_call: -; v_call: TRBV9; j_call: TRBJ2-7; cdr3_nt: TGTGCCAGCAGCGTAGGGGGGGCCCACTACGAGCAGTACTTC; cdr3_aa: CASSVGGAHYEQYF
d_call: TRBD2; v_call: TRBV13; j_call: TRBJ2-3; cdr3_nt: TGTGCCAGCAGCTTAGCGGGAGGCCGCACAGATACGCAGTATTTT; cdr3_aa: CASSLAGGRTDTQYF
d_call: TRBD1; v_call: TRBV20-1; j_call: TRBJ1-6; cdr3_nt: TGCAGTGCGGATACAGGGGGCAATAATTCACCCCTCCACTTT; cdr3_aa: CSADTGGNNSPLHF
d_call: TRBD1; v_call: TRBV7-9; j_call: TRBJ2-7; cdr3_nt: TGTGCCAGCAGCCCGGGACAGGGGACCGAGCAGTACTTC; cdr3_aa: CASSPGQGTEQYF
d_call: -; v_call: TRBV29-1; j_call: TRBJ2-5; cdr3_nt: TGCAGCGTTGCTTGGGGGGAGACCCAGTACTTC; cdr3_aa: CSVAWGETQYF
d_call: TRBD1; v_call: TRBV9; j_call: TRBJ1-2; cdr3_nt: TGTGCCAGCAGCGTTGGGGACAGTCTCAACTATGGCTACACCTTC; cdr3_aa: CASSVGDSLNYGYTF
d_call: TRBD2; v_call: TRBV6-6; j_call: TRBJ2-3; cdr3_nt: TGTGCCAGCAGTCCATCCGGACTAGGGGCAGATACGCAGTATTTT; cdr3_aa: CASSPSGLGADTQYF
d_call: -; v_call: TRBV7-9; j_call: TRBJ2-7; cdr3_nt: TGTGCCAGCAGCCCCCCGGGGCCAAGCTCCTACGAGCAGTACTTC; cdr3_aa: CASSPPGPSSYEQYF
d_call: -; v_call: TRBV9; j_call: TRBJ1-2; cdr3_nt: TGTGCCAGCAGCGTTAAGGGGGCTAACTATGGCTACACCTTC; cdr3_aa: CASSVKGANYGYTF